Sequencing of this T cell receptor (beta chain) was carried out in a study of cytomegalovirus exposure and HLA in healthy donors. Study observations and caveats: Altogether, 150 to 200 TCR beta chains were recorded as cytomegalovirus-associated. Three chains tied to CMV proved CMV antigen-specific in vitro.

Trimming removed 4 bases from V and 4 bases from J; junction bases left unmatched: 7. This CDR3 contains 15 residues. The data were produced by immunoSEQ multiplex PCR, yet TCRdb's version contains in-frame clones alone and is incomplete. This sample carries 200,000 or so clones, 65% to 90% of them seen once, and the ten largest clones take 13%. Remarks on this clone: What it binds is not known.

The chain is built from TRBV6-7 and TRBJ2-7; 10 bases fit TRBD1. TRBV6-7 is assigned to the ORF class and has an uncertain function. The sequenced material came from PBMCs. The source of this sequence is a woman aged 25 to 39 in good health and CMV-seropositive. The CDR3 DNA follows: TGTGCCAGCAGTTCCGGGACAGGGGTCCCTTACGAGCAGTACTTC. Amino acids: CASSSGTGVPYEQYF.